Given below is one T cell receptor beta chain in context. As handled by the study authors: Amplification of reference gene primers provided the estimated nucleated cell counts. Data came from immunoSEQ multiplex PCR; TCRdb stores just in-frame clones and leaves some out. That table furnishes V, J and clone size, whereas the DNA furnished D and trimming. The sample carries roughly 57,000 clones, almost 80% recorded once. The data were obtained in a study of blood T cell repertoires in COVID-19. In the study overall: T cells, B-cell-depleted T cells, or PBMCs supplied cDNA or gDNA.

Losses at the gene ends were 4 bases for V and 8 bases for J; bases not matched to a gene: 11. The length of the CDR3 is 14 residues. Germline CDR1 SGHRS, CDR2 YFSETQ. This clonotype was sampled from a man aged 55 to 69 with acute or convalescent COVID-19. The sample comprised peripheral blood. V usage is TRBV5-1 and J usage is TRBJ1-2, with 7 positions matching TRBD1. The CDR3 reads CASSPSQGTVGYTF. In DNA form, the CDR3 reads TGCGCCAGCAGCCCCTCACAGGGGACCGTCGGCTACACCTTC. The full variable domain, rest sourced from reference TRBV5-1 and TRBJ1-2, is KAGVTQTPRYLIKTRGQQVTLSCSPISGHRSVSWYQQTPGQGLQFLFEYFSETQRNKGNFPGRFSGRQFSNSRSEMNVSTLELGDSALYLCASSPSQGTVGYTFGSGTRLTVV.